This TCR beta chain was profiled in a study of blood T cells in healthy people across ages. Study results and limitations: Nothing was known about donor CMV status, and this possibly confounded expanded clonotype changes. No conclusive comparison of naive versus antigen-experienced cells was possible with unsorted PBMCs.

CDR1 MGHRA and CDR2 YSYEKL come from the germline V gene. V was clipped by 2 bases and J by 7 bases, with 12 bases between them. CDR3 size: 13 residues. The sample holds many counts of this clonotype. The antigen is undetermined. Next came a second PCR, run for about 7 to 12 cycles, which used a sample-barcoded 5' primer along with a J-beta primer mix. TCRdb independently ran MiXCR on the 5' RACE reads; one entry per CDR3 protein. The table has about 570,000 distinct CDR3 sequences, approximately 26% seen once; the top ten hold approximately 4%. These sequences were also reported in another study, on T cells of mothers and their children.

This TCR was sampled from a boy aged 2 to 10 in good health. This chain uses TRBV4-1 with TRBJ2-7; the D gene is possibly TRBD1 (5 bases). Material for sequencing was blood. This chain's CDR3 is CASSQPGLGEQYF. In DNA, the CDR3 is TGCGCCAGCAGCCAACCAGGGCTTGGAGAGCAGTACTTC.